This T cell receptor beta chain emerged from a study of CD8 T cells in ankylosing spondylitis listed by TCRdb under 2017. Background on the whole study: The study profiled T cell receptor beta repertoires in healthy donors and ankylosing spondylitis patients to find disease-linked TCR variants. The full study cohort was made up of over 20 ankylosing spondylitis patients and some 100 healthy donors. Peripheral blood samples were taken, and synovial fluid was additionally collected from ankylosing spondylitis patients. Beyond this particular receptor, the publication reports: The disease-linked clones had a CD8+ phenotype and were found at relatively low frequencies in peripheral blood. The disease-linked clones were reported to be significantly enriched in matched synovial fluid samples from ankylosing spondylitis patients. Blood from ankylosing spondylitis patients appeared to be characterized by a TCR beta motif made up of under ten highly homologous amino acid variants. Some motif variants had previously been reported in the synovial fluid and blood of reactive arthritis patients, which suggests shared mechanisms of disease initiation.

The germline V gene (reference sequence) supplies CDR1 DFQATT and CDR2 SNEGSKA. The cysteine opens and the phenylalanine closes a CDR3 of 13 amino acids. Only the CDR3 region is kept as DNA, spanning 39 bases read in frame from base 1. Between the V and J ends, shortened by 0 bases and 6 bases respectively, the junction contains 9 bases. TCRdb names Illumina HiSeq 2500 as the instrument used. Quantitative 5'-RACE with molecular barcodes was used to prepare TCR beta libraries. The authors' pipeline ran thus. Disease-linked TCR variants were identified with a new computational method built on a probabilistic model of VDJ rearrangement. TCRdb took the public reads, trimmed them with fastp at Q25, ran MiXCR for clone calling and kept in-frame beta chains. Rows are combined by CDR3 protein, so each entry shows the most common genes and DNA. The V and J calls follow TCRdb's processing rather than the paper's. Present in this sample are roughly 700,000 distinct CDR3 sequences, over 15% of which were seen just once. The ten biggest clones cover around 19% of the sample.

The sample holds a few counts of this clonotype. Which antigen it targets is not known. Base qualities are missing; no much larger clone stands one base away. This clonotype originated in a male donor with ankylosing spondylitis. The receptor chain draws on TRBV20-1 and TRBJ1-5; the D gene is perhaps TRBD1, from 5 matching bases. Sequenced sample: blood, either unsorted or a sorted T cell fraction (not recorded which). Here the CDR3 is given as CSARDGGGQPQHF. The DNA sequence follows: TGCAGTGCTAGAGATGGGGGAGGTCAGCCCCAGCATTTT.